The 16 T cell receptor beta chains given below trace back to one sample, sequenced in a study of blood T cells in healthy people across ages. A second about 7 to 11 cycle PCR used barcoded and J-beta primers. MiXCR, applied by TCRdb to the 5' RACE reads, yields one record per CDR3 protein. The sample has some 730,000 distinct CDR3 sequences, about 24% seen once. Specimen: blood. The receptors come from a man between 70 and 80 years old in good health.

This rearrangement joins TRBV10-1 to TRBJ2-3; TRBD2 agrees at 7 bases. Germline assignment: CDR1 WNHNN and CDR2 SYGVQD (reference sequence). J lost 2 bases, V lost 6 bases, and 5 bases had no gene match. CDR3 length: 14 residues. The CDR3 sequence is CASSSGLNTDTQYF. As DNA, the CDR3 is TGCGCCAGCAGCTCGGGACTAAACACAGATACGCAGTATTTT.

This clonotype has only a few counts. The gene calls are TRBV4-1 and TRBJ1-1; D remains unclear. Trimming stripped 0 bases from V and 5 bases from J, with 10 bases between. The CDR3 extends over 14 amino acids. Germline loops: CDR1 MGHRA, CDR2 YSYEKL. The CDR3 reads CASSQDLKFTEAFF. The CDR3 DNA reads TGCGCCAGCAGCCAAGATTTGAAGTTTACTGAAGCTTTCTTT.

This chain links TRBV7-2 with TRBJ2-5; D is perhaps TRBD2 (6 bases). The J call may be incorrect, as the DNA end agrees better with TRBJ2-1. The germline V gene has CDR1 SGHTA and CDR2 FQGNSA. This CDR3 contains 15 residues. The CDR3 protein is CASSPRGGVNNEQFF. The CDR3 DNA is TGTGCCAGCAGCCCACGGGGCGGGGTTAACAATGAGCAGTTCTTC.

This clonotype was observed a few times. This rearrangement joins TRBV2 to TRBJ2-1; tentative D call: TRBD2 (6 bases). From germline, CDR1 is SNHLY and CDR2 FYNNEI. Trimming removed 9 bases at V and 4 bases at J, with 19 bases between. The CDR3 consists of 15 residues. This CDR3 reads CARAKGLAPYNEQFF. CDR3 DNA: TGTGCCAGGGCTAAGGGTCTAGCGCCATACAATGAGCAGTTCTTC.

The J gene is TRBJ2-4, the V gene TRBV5-1; D perhaps matches TRBD2 (7 bases). The CDR3 is made up of 15 amino acids. The V gene lost 5 bases and the J gene lost 6 bases, with 18 bases spanning the gap. CDR1 and CDR2 (germline): SGHRS, YFSETQ. CDR3 residues: CASRSGGTSVNIQYF. CDR3 sequence (DNA): TGCGCCAGCAGGAGTGGGGGCACTAGCGTAAACATTCAGTACTTC. Full variable domain (outside the CDR3, taken from reference TRBV5-1 and TRBJ2-4): KAGVTQTPRYLIKTRGQQVTLSCSPISGHRSVSWYQQTPGQGLQFLFEYFSETQRNKGNFPGRFSGRQFSNSRSEMNVSTLELGDSALYLCASRSGGTSVNIQYFGAGTRLSVL.

This clonotype was recorded at least ten times. V is TRBV6-2 or TRBV6-3 and J is TRBJ1-5; possible D gene TRBD1, 5 bases. V was cut by 10 bases and J by 5 bases, with 15 bases left in between. The length of the CDR3 is 13 residues. In germline, CDR1 is MNHEY, CDR2 SVGEGT. The CDR3 protein is CATRDGTHQPQHF. The CDR3 DNA sequence: TGTGCCACCCGGGACGGGACTCATCAGCCCCAGCATTTT.

The chain carries TRBV7-2 and TRBJ2-7, with TRBD1 as a possible D gene (5 bases). CDR1 is SGHTA and CDR2 is FQGNSA in the germline V gene. This CDR3 is built from 17 residues. V shed 7 bases and J shed 2 bases, with 24 bases lying between them. As DNA, the CDR3 is TGTGCCAGCACCCAAACACGTTTCAGGGCGACCCCCTACGAGCAGTACGTC. Residues: CASTQTRFRATPYEQYV.

Only a few counts were recorded for this clonotype. The chain uses TRBV25-1 and TRBJ1-4, with D possibly being TRBD1 (5 bases). V gave up 5 bases and J gave up 3 bases, with 13 bases separating them. This CDR3 region has 15 residues. Germline values: CDR1 MGHDK, CDR2 SYGVNS. The chain's CDR3 is CASSSTRQPNEKLFF. DNA for the CDR3: TGTGCCAGCAGTTCGACACGACAGCCTAATGAAAAACTGTTTTTT. The full variable domain, rest sourced from reference TRBV25-1 and TRBJ1-4, is EADIYQTPRYLVIGTGKKITLECSQTMGHDKMYWYQQDPGMELHLIHYSYGVNSTEKGDLSSESTVSRIRTEHFPLTLESARPSHTSQYLCASSSTRQPNEKLFFGSGTQLSVL.

The chain has TRBV12-3 or TRBV12-4 and TRBJ1-1; 7 nucleotides align to TRBD1. The CDR3 runs 17 residues. V lost 6 bases, J lost 1 base, and 14 bases stayed unmatched. DNA of the CDR3: TGTGCCAGCAGCCCACATCTGACAGGGCCGGAGAACACTGAAGCTTTCTTT. This gives the protein CASSPHLTGPENTEAFF.

A few counts support this clonotype. The chain has TRBV7-2 and TRBJ2-4; TRBD2 agrees at 7 bases. Germline V CDR1 and CDR2: SGHTA, FQGNSA. CDR3 length equals 14 residues. Unmatched junction bases numbered 3, after V lost 1 base and J lost 6 bases. In DNA, the CDR3 is TGTGCCAGCAGCTTAGACCCTAGCGGAAACATTCAGTACTTC. It codes for CASSLDPSGNIQYF.

The rearrangement uses TRBV6-1 and TRBJ1-4; no firm D call. V lost 1 base and J lost 13, with 13 bases in between. Germline V gives CDR1 MNHNS, CDR2 SASEGT. The CDR3 spans 13 residues. The CDR3 DNA sequence: TGTGCCAGCAGTGAAGAGCGAGGGTTTGGACTGTTTTTT. Translating it yields CASSEERGFGLFF.

V gene TRBV5-1 combines with J gene TRBJ1-2; maybe TRBD1 (6 bases). Germline V gives CDR1 SGHRS, CDR2 YFSETQ. The CDR3 sequence is 14 residues long. V lost 0 bases and J lost 4, with 10 bases in between. The CDR3 region has the DNA TGCGCCAGCAGCTTGGGGGACACTGGCTATGGCTACACCTTC. Amino acid sequence: CASSLGDTGYGYTF.

The chain employs TRBV6-2 or TRBV6-3 and TRBJ1-5; perhaps TRBD1 as D (6 bases). This CDR3 region has 13 residues. Trimming shortened V by 7 bases and J by 4 bases, and 11 bases separated the two germline ends. Germline lookup yields CDR1 MNHEY and CDR2 SVGEGT. DNA for the CDR3: TGTGCCAGCATGATACAGGGAAATCAGCCCCAGCATTTT. As protein: CASMIQGNQPQHF.

V is TRBV19 and J is TRBJ2-5; the match to TRBD2 covers 7 bases. V lost 8 bases, J lost 4 bases, and 13 bases stayed unmatched. The CDR3 consists of 15 residues. Germline lookup yields CDR1 LNHDA and CDR2 SQIVND (reference sequence). The CDR3 bases are TGTGCCAGTGTTCCCGGGAGGAGAGAAGGAGAGACCCAGTACTTC. Residues: CASVPGRREGETQYF.

J is TRBJ2-2 and V is TRBV28, with D perhaps assigned TRBD1 or TRBD2 (6 bases each). CDR1 is MDHEN, CDR2 SYDVKM, per germline. The V and J ends lost 5 bases and 4 bases respectively, with 17 bases between them. The CDR3 contains 16 residues. DNA of the CDR3: TGTGCCAGCAGTCTTCTTCCGGGGGCAAGCACCGGGGAGCTGTTTTTT. It is translated as CASSLLPGASTGELFF.

The sample holds a few counts of this clonotype. The chain is built from TRBV29-1 and TRBJ1-2, with 12 bases identical to TRBD1. There are 14 residues in the CDR3. Looked up from germline, CDR1 is SQVTM and CDR2 is ANQGSEA. Trimming removed 3 bases from V and 7 bases from J; junction bases left unmatched: 6. CDR3 amino acids: CSVDGTGGLGGYTF. The CDR3 DNA reads as TGCAGCGTTGACGGGACAGGGGGCCTGGGTGGCTACACCTTC.